The T cell receptor beta chain under discussion was sequenced for a study of T cell responses to AZD1222 COVID-19 vaccine. Germline CDR1 is SGHNT and CDR2 is YYREEE (reference sequence). This CDR3 region has 15 residues. Trimming pared 5 bases from V and 0 bases from J, leaving 12 bases between. This table comes from immunoSEQ multiplex PCR, and its TCRdb copy is limited to in-frame clones, with some not included. This table has 90,000 to 120,000 clones, around 95% appearing once. The TCR sequence derives from an adult in good health. The V and J genes are TRBV5-4 and TRBJ1-3; D is uncertain. Here the sequenced sample was peripheral blood, taken on day 0 of AZD1222 vaccination. CDR3 amino acids: CASRPVSSSGNTIYF. As DNA, the CDR3 is TGTGCCAGCAGACCAGTCTCGAGCTCTGGAAACACCATATATTTT.